The rows below give T cell receptor beta chains drawn from one sample of a study of T cell responses to AZD1222 COVID-19 vaccine. Repertoires were generated with immunoSEQ multiplex PCR, while TCRdb's copy carries only in-frame clones and drops some. The table lists some 80,000 clones, 90% of them singletons. The material sequenced was peripheral blood, taken 28 days after the second AZD1222 dose. The source of these receptors is an adult who received the AZD1222 COVID-19 vaccine. Each CDR3 is given with its conserved first and last residue. A D gene is named only where the DNA matches it firmly. A row's size may be missing; if present it is once, few, many or a size class.

v_call	j_call	d_call	clone_size	cdr3_length	cdr3_nt	cdr3_aa
TRBV2	TRBJ1-5	.	once	16	TGTGCCAGCAGTGAAGCGGCCTCCCGTGGCGATCAGCCCCAGCATTTT	CASSEAASRGDQPQHF
TRBV5-1	TRBJ2-3	TRBD2	.	17	TGCGCCAGCAGCTTGCGGACTAGCGGGACCAGCACAGATACGCAGTATTTT	CASSLRTSGTSTDTQYF
TRBV7-2	TRBJ2-7	.	.	14	TGTGCCAGCAGCTCTGGGACTTGGACGGGCGAGCAGTACTTC	CASSSGTWTGEQYF
TRBV5-1	TRBJ2-7	.	.	14	TGCGCCAGCAGCATCCGGGACGGAGCCTACGAGCAGTACTTC	CASSIRDGAYEQYF
TRBV11-3	TRBJ1-1	.	.	13	TGTGCCAGCAGCTTATGGGCGAACACTGAAGCTTTCTTT	CASSLWANTEAFF
TRBV20-1	TRBJ1-5	.	.	13	TGCAGTGCTAGTAGACAGCCAGATCAGCCCCAGCATTTT	CSASRQPDQPQHF
TRBV6-5	TRBJ1-1	.	.	14	TGTGCCAGCAGCTACAGCCTGGGGGTTGAGAAAGCTTTCTTT	CASSYSLGVEKAFF
TRBV19	TRBJ2-2	.	.	11	TGTGCCAGTAGCCACAGGGGGGAGCTGTTTTTT	CASSHRGELFF
TRBV6-6	TRBJ1-1	.	.	14	TGTGCCAGCAGCCCACTCTTCCAGGGGACTGAAGCTTTCTTT	CASSPLFQGTEAFF
TRBV7-3	TRBJ2-5	TRBD2	.	14	TGTGCCAGCAGCCGACTAGCGGGGGGTGAGACCCAGTACTTC	CASSRLAGGETQYF
TRBV5-5	TRBJ2-7	.	.	16	TGTGCCAGCAGCTTGACCCGGGCTAGCGTGGAGGGCGAGCAGTACTTC	CASSLTRASVEGEQYF
TRBV5-1	TRBJ1-1	.	.	14	TGCGCCAGCAGCTTGGAGGGCAGGGGCACTGAAGCTTTCTTT	CASSLEGRGTEAFF
TRBV5-8	TRBJ1-2	.	.	15	TGTGCCAGCAGAACCCGGGAGCCGCTGAACTATGGCTACACCTTC	CASRTREPLNYGYTF
TRBV5-1	TRBJ2-3	.	.	14	TGCGCCAGCAGCTTGGTTGGGGACGCAGATACGCAGTATTTT	CASSLVGDADTQYF
TRBV7-9	TRBJ1-2	.	.	12	TGTGCCAGCAGCTCCGGGTACTATGGCTACACCTTC	CASSSGYYGYTF
TRBV5-1	TRBJ2-6	.	.	16	TGCGCCAGCAGCTTGATGGGACTCTCTGGGGCCAACGTCCTGACTTTC	CASSLMGLSGANVLTF
TRBV6-5	TRBJ1-1	TRBD1	.	11	TGTGCCAGCAACAGGGGGACTGAAGCTTTCTTT	CASNRGTEAFF
TRBV30	TRBJ2-5	.	.	13	TGTGCCTGGGGGTCCATGGGGATAGAGACCCAGTACTTC	CAWGSMGIETQYF
TRBV13	TRBJ1-1	TRBD1	.	17	TGTGCCAGCAGCTTCTTCCCCAGAACAGGGGTGAACACTGAAGCTTTCTTT	CASSFFPRTGVNTEAFF
TRBV11-3	TRBJ2-7	.	.	14	TGTGCCAGCAGCCCCCTAGCTACATCCTACGAGCAGTACTTC	CASSPLATSYEQYF
TRBV6-5	TRBJ2-7	TRBD1	.	15	TGTGCCAGCAGTTACTCGAAAACAGGGGGTGGGCAGCAGTACTTC	CASSYSKTGGGQQYF
TRBV7-9	TRBJ2-3	.	.	13	TGTGCCAGCAGCTTAGCGGGGGCAGATACGCAGTATTTT	CASSLAGADTQYF
TRBV9	TRBJ2-7	TRBD1	.	13	TGTGCCAGCAGCCCCGGACAGGGCTACGAGCAGTACTTC	CASSPGQGYEQYF
TRBV24-1	TRBJ1-5	.	.	14	TGTGCCACCAGTGATCTCTCACGGGATCAGCCCCAGCATTTT	CATSDLSRDQPQHF
TRBV10-3	TRBJ2-1	.	.	13	TGTGCCATCAGTGAAGGTCAAAACAATGAGCAGTTCTTC	CAISEGQNNEQFF
TRBV4-2	TRBJ2-7	.	once	12	TGTGCCAGCAGCCAAGATCGCGGGGAGCAGTACTTC	CASSQDRGEQYF
TRBV6-4	TRBJ1-1	TRBD1	.	12	TGTGCCAGCAGTCCGGGACAGGGTGAAGCTTTCTTT	CASSPGQGEAFF
TRBV4-1	TRBJ2-7	.	.	15	TGCGCCAGCAGCCAAGTGGGGACTCGCTCCTACGAGCAGTACTTC	CASSQVGTRSYEQYF
TRBV7-9	TRBJ2-2	.	once	15	TGTGCCAGCAGCCCAAGACAGGGAGGGGACGGGGAGCTGTTTTTT	CASSPRQGGDGELFF
TRBV10-1	TRBJ2-1	TRBD1	.	15	TGCGCCAGCAGTGAAAGGGACAGGGAAAACAATGAGCAGTTCTTC	CASSERDRENNEQFF
TRBV10-3	TRBJ2-1	.	.	14	TGTGCCAGACCCCGGAGGGCTAGAGGCGATGAGCAGTTCTTC	CARPRRARGDEQFF
TRBV7-9	TRBJ2-7	.	few	13	TGTGCCAGCAGCTTAGTAAGCTCCTACGAGCAGTACTTC	CASSLVSSYEQYF
TRBV15	TRBJ2-3	.	.	13	TGTGCCACCAGCAGAGATCTGCAGTATACGCAGTATTTT	CATSRDLQYTQYF
TRBV5-1	TRBJ2-5	TRBD2	.	15	TGCGCCAGCAGCTTGATAGCGGGGGAGCAAGAGACCCAGTACTTC	CASSLIAGEQETQYF
TRBV7-3	TRBJ1-2	.	.	16	TGTGCCAGCAGCCCGTACGACAGAACCTTCCCCTATGGCTACACCTTC	CASSPYDRTFPYGYTF